Shown below are 27 T cell receptor beta chains from a single sample sequenced in a study of early T cells in non-severe SARS-CoV-2 infection (dated by TCRdb to about 2021). Library preparation was by 5' RACE. The sequencer listed for this sample is NextSeq 500. The public reads were reprocessed in TCRdb via fastp at Q25 and MiXCR, keeping in-frame beta chains. Every entry covers one CDR3 protein and lists the most common genes and DNA from its rows. The sample table holds 60,000 to 65,000 distinct CDR3 sequences, of which 8.8% were seen once. Around 15% of the sample is in the top ten clones. Specimen: whole blood, collected at baseline. The source is an adult who was a healthcare worker with PCR-confirmed SARS-CoV-2 infection or an uninfected control (not recorded which).

This clonotype was seen repeatedly, ten times or more. The chain links TRBV6-1 to TRBJ1-2; 7 bases fit TRBD1. V lost 1 base and J lost 1; bases outside the gene matches: 6. CDR1 MNHNS and CDR2 SASEGT come from the germline V gene. This CDR3 has 16 residues. The CDR3 spells CASSEVTGTVNYGYTF. CDR3 sequence (DNA): TGTGCCAGCAGTGAAGTTACCGGGACAGTTAACTATGGCTACACCTTC.

This clonotype was seen a handful of times. V is TRBV2 and J is TRBJ2-3, with 9 bases matching TRBD2. The CDR3 runs to 15 residues. V dropped 6 bases and J dropped 6; count of bases not matched to a gene: 10. Germline assignment: CDR1 SNHLY and CDR2 FYNNEI. Here the CDR3 reads CASSLMREGVDTQYF. The CDR3 DNA reads TGTGCCAGCAGCCTCATGCGGGAGGGCGTTGATACGCAGTATTTT. Full variable domain (remainder filled in from reference TRBV2 and TRBJ2-3): EPEVTQTPSHQVTQMGQEVILRCVPISNHLYFYWYRQILGQKVEFLVSFYNNEISEKSEIFDDQFSVERPDGSNFTLKIRSTKLEDSAMYFCASSLMREGVDTQYFGPGTRLTVL.

This chain joins TRBV20-1 and TRBJ2-7; 8 bases match TRBD1. Germline CDR1 and CDR2: DFQATT and SNEGSKA (reference sequence). The V gene end was trimmed by 3 bases and the J gene end by 9 bases; junction bases not matched to a gene: 4. The CDR3 is 11 amino acids. Here the CDR3 reads CSARTGDVQYF. The CDR3 coding sequence is TGCAGTGCTAGGACAGGGGATGTGCAGTACTTC.

This clonotype was counted only a few times. The chain joins TRBV20-1 to TRBJ2-3, with unresolved D. V was cut by 1 base and J by 2 bases, with 10 bases left in between. Looked up from germline, CDR1 is DFQATT and CDR2 is SNEGSKA (reference sequence). This CDR3 has 14 amino acids. CDR3 sequence (DNA): TGCAGTGCTAGAGGGCAGTCTTACACAGATACGCAGTATTTT. Protein product: CSARGQSYTDTQYF.

V gene TRBV6-2 or TRBV6-3 combines with J gene TRBJ2-7, with D perhaps TRBD1 (6 bases). With 0 bases removed from V and 2 bases from J, the gap between germline ends came to 17 bases. Germline CDR1 is MNHEY and CDR2 is SVGEGT. This CDR3 contains 17 residues. CDR3 in amino acids: CASSYSSVGGRAYEQYF. CDR3 sequence (DNA): TGTGCCAGCAGTTACTCCTCTGTAGGGGGTAGGGCCTACGAGCAGTACTTC.

This clonotype turned up a few times. This chain connects TRBV7-2 to TRBJ2-5; 8 bases are shared with TRBD2. Germline values: CDR1 SGHTA, CDR2 FQGNSA. This CDR3 spans 15 amino acids. Trimming at V came to 5 bases and at J to 10 bases, leaving 15 bases not matched to a gene. The CDR3: CASSRDAGGRRDQYF. The CDR3 region has the DNA TGTGCCAGCAGCCGAGACGCGGGAGGCCGTAGGGACCAGTACTTC.

In its sample, this clonotype was seen a few times. The V and J genes are TRBV5-4 and TRBJ2-1; no definite D call. Germline V gives CDR1 SGHNT, CDR2 YYREEE (reference sequence). V was shortened by 3 bases and J by 7 bases, with 8 bases between the two germline ends. The CDR3 length is 12 residues. In nucleotides, the CDR3 is TGTGCCAGCAGCTCGCAAGTAAATGAGCAGTTCTTC. Translating gives CASSSQVNEQFF.

This clonotype was observed at least ten times. This chain connects TRBV6-6 to TRBJ2-1, with 11 bases fitting TRBD2. The CDR3 sequence is 19 residues long. Per the germline V gene, CDR1 is MNHNY and CDR2 is SVGAGI (reference sequence). J lost 0 bases, V lost 3 bases, and 10 bases had no gene match. For the CDR3, the DNA is TGTGCCAGCAGTTATTTGACTAGCGGGACCCTAAGCTCCTACAATGAGCAGTTCTTC. Translating gives CASSYLTSGTLSSYNEQFF.

The V and J genes are TRBV2 and TRBJ2-3; 11 positions match TRBD2. CDR1 and CDR2 (germline): SNHLY, FYNNEI. There are 19 residues in the CDR3. V dropped 2 bases and J dropped 4; count of bases not matched to a gene: 14. This CDR3 reads CASSERTSGPSGIPDTQYF. In nucleotides, the CDR3 is TGTGCCAGCAGTGAAAGGACTAGCGGGCCCTCGGGGATACCAGATACGCAGTATTTT.

At least ten counts were recorded for this clonotype. This sequence joins TRBV18 and TRBJ1-1, with 7 bases that match TRBD1. Germline assignment: CDR1 KGHSH and CDR2 LQKENI. Germline trimming cut 2 bases from V and 7 bases from J; bases unmatched to any gene: 7. This CDR3 spans 14 amino acids. The chain's CDR3 is CASSPTVPGGEAFF. CDR3 nucleotides: TGTGCCAGCTCACCAACTGTACCAGGGGGTGAAGCTTTCTTT.

This clonotype was detected many times. This chain joins TRBV6-6 and TRBJ1-5, with 9 positions matching TRBD1. Losses at the gene ends were 4 bases for V and 4 bases for J; bases not matched to a gene: 2. Germline V gene sequence: CDR1 MNHNY, CDR2 SVGAGI (reference sequence). The CDR3 length is 14 residues. This CDR3 reads CASSLTGGNQPQHF. CDR3 sequence (DNA): TGTGCCAGCAGTTTGACAGGGGGTAATCAGCCCCAGCATTTT.

The chain combines TRBV11-2 with TRBJ2-1; D may be TRBD1 (5 bases). CDR1 and CDR2 (germline): SGHAT, FQNNGV. This CDR3 is built from 15 residues. V was pared by 5 bases and J by 10 bases, with 21 bases between. CDR3 in amino acids: CASSLQNGLGAEQFF. CDR3 nucleotides: TGTGCCAGCAGCCTACAAAACGGGCTTGGGGCGGAGCAGTTCTTC.

The rearrangement joins TRBV20-1 to TRBJ2-7, with no clear D. The CDR3 contains 12 residues. V shed 5 bases and J shed 2 bases, with 10 bases lying between them. Germline V gives CDR1 DFQATT, CDR2 SNEGSKA (reference sequence). The CDR3 spells CSAHGPAYEQYF. CDR3 DNA sequence: TGCAGTGCTCACGGACCAGCCTACGAGCAGTACTTC.

The chain couples TRBV18 to TRBJ1-2; 8 nucleotides match TRBD1. The trim removed 3 bases at V and 7 bases at J, leaving 10 bases unmatched. CDR3 size: 15 residues. Germline assignment: CDR1 KGHSH and CDR2 LQKENI. CDR3 sequence reads: CASSPPADRASGYTF. Here the CDR3 DNA reads TGTGCCAGCTCACCGCCTGCGGACAGGGCAAGTGGCTACACCTTC.

This clonotype was seen more than once but under ten times. The chain joins TRBV29-1 to TRBJ1-1; TRBD1 is a possible D gene (5 bases). The CDR3 spans 11 residues. CDR1 is SQVTM, CDR2 ANQGSEA, per germline. The V end lost 6 bases, the J end lost 3 bases, and 8 bases lay between the germline ends. DNA of the CDR3: TGCAGCGTGGGGACCGACACTGAAGCTTTCTTT. It translates to CSVGTDTEAFF.

About this clonotype: In this CDR3 the conserved last residue, phenylalanine or tryptophan, is missing, so a read error is likely. No DNA is shown, since the ends of the CDR3 on it are uncertain; the CDR3 is the one TCRdb lists. The chain joins TRBV20-1 to TRBJ1-6; the D call of TRBD1 is as the table states it, not checked on the DNA. Germline assignment: CDR1 DFQATT and CDR2 SNEGSKA (reference sequence). The CDR3 numbers 11 amino acids, ends counted. CDR3: CSARADDRGPS.

This clonotype was observed many times. The CDR3 nucleotides read TGCGCCAGCAGCTTGTTTCTCGGGAGCACAGATACGCAGTATTTT. Translation: CASSLFLGSTDTQYF. The genes are TRBV5-1 and TRBJ2-3; D call uncertain. V shed 1 base and J shed 0 bases, with 9 bases lying between them. This CDR3 spans 15 amino acids. The germline CDR1 and CDR2 sequences are SGHRS and YFSETQ.

There are a few counts of this clonotype. The gene calls are TRBV4-3 and TRBJ2-1; TRBD1 is a possible D gene (6 bases). Trimming took 1 base from V and 1 from J, leaving 8 bases between them. The V gene's germline CDR1 is LGHNA and CDR2 YSLEER. The CDR3 is 15 amino acids. CDR3 region: CASSQGTESYNEQFF. The CDR3 DNA is TGCGCCAGCAGCCAAGGGACAGAGTCCTACAATGAGCAGTTCTTC.

This clonotype was found a few times. V and J are TRBV12-3 or TRBV12-4 and TRBJ1-5; D not resolved. The CDR3 runs to 16 residues. Deletions cut 5 bases from V and 2 bases from J, with 16 bases between. The CDR3, as DNA: TGTGCCAGCAGTCCCCCCTTGGGGTTTGGCAATCAGCCCCAGCATTTT. Amino acid sequence: CASSPPLGFGNQPQHF.

This clonotype was counted a few times. V gene TRBV7-6 combines with J gene TRBJ2-2; 7 bases fit TRBD2. This CDR3 has 16 amino acids. Trimming cost V 5 bases and J 0 bases; bases outside gene matches: 6. Germline lookup yields CDR1 SGHVS and CDR2 FNYEAQ. Here the CDR3 DNA reads TGTGCCAGCAGCCTCCAAGCGGGATCGAACACCGGGGAGCTGTTTTTT. Its translation is CASSLQAGSNTGELFF. Combining the CDR3 with reference TRBV7-6 and TRBJ2-2 gives the whole variable domain GAGVSQSPRYKVTKRGQDVALRCDPISGHVSLYWYRQALGQGPEFLTYFNYEAQQDKSGLPNDRFSAERPEGSISTLTIQRTEQRDSAMYRCASSLQAGSNTGELFFGEGSRLTVL.

This clonotype has just a few counts. J is TRBJ2-7 and V is TRBV25-1; 7 positions match TRBD1. CDR3 size: 14 residues. Germline loops: CDR1 MGHDK, CDR2 SYGVNS. With 2 bases clipped from V and 1 base from J, the junction kept 2 bases outside the gene matches. CDR3 sequence (DNA): TGTGCCAGCAGTGAACAGGGACAGTCCTACGAGCAGTACTTC. It encodes CASSEQGQSYEQYF.

The CDR3 is CAISSDVYSYGYTF. The CDR3 DNA follows: TGTGCCATCAGCTCTGATGTATATAGCTATGGCTACACCTTC. The chain couples TRBV10-3 to TRBJ1-2; no clear D. Germline values: CDR1 ENHRY, CDR2 SYGVKD. The CDR3 has 14 amino acids. V lost 6 bases and J lost 4, with 15 bases in between.

CDR3 nucleotides: TGTGCCAGCAGAGTAAGGACAGGGGGCGACTATGGCTACACCTTC. Encoded protein: CASRVRTGGDYGYTF. The chain couples TRBV27 to TRBJ1-2; 11 bases are a match to TRBD1. CDR1 and CDR2 from the germline V gene are MNHEY and SMNVEV (reference sequence). The CDR3 length is 15 residues. V lost 6 bases, J lost 3 bases, and 6 bases stayed unmatched.

Only a few counts were recorded for this clonotype. The rearrangement joins TRBV30 to TRBJ1-2, with D possibly TRBD1 on 5 matching bases. CDR1 is GTSNPN, CDR2 SVGIG, per germline (reference sequence). V lost 7 bases and J lost 10, with 19 bases in between. The CDR3 totals 12 residues. The CDR3 DNA follows: TGTGCCTCCAAACAGGCTGGTCGTGACTACACCTTC. It encodes CASKQAGRDYTF.

This clonotype was observed a few times. This chain links TRBV18 with TRBJ2-7, with D perhaps given as TRBD1 or TRBD2 (5 bases each). The CDR3 has 13 amino acids. The V end was cut by 2 bases, the J end by 7 bases, with 12 bases between. Germline CDR1 KGHSH, CDR2 LQKENI. The CDR3 sequence: CASSPGGPGEQYF. Written as DNA, the CDR3 is TGTGCCAGCTCACCAGGGGGACCTGGGGAGCAGTACTTC.

This clonotype has at least ten counts. The chain recombines TRBV7-2 with TRBJ1-6, with 8 bases lining up with TRBD1. V shed 3 bases and J 10 bases; nucleotides not matched to a gene: 8. The CDR3 covers 15 residues. From germline, CDR1 is SGHTA and CDR2 FQGNSA. The CDR3: CASSFGQGEGSPLHF. The CDR3 region has the DNA TGTGCCAGCAGCTTCGGACAGGGAGAGGGATCACCCCTCCACTTT.

This clonotype was detected ten times or more. This chain links TRBV7-9 with TRBJ1-1; 7 nucleotides line up with TRBD1. Germline V gene data show CDR1 as SEHNR and CDR2 as FQNEAQ (reference sequence). This CDR3 spans 15 amino acids. Trimming took 1 base from V and 2 from J; bases not matched to a gene: 4. The DNA of the CDR3 is TGTGCCAGCAGCTTAGGGGGGGACAGCAACACTGAAGCTTTCTTT. Its protein product is CASSLGGDSNTEAFF.